Sequencing of this T cell receptor (beta chain) was carried out in a study of blood T cell repertoires in COVID-19 (dated by TCRdb to about 2020). With respect to the entire study: For ImmuneRACE Cohort 3, a participant was defined as recovered based on two consecutive negative NP/OP PCR tests, clearance by a healthcare professional, or resolution of symptoms. The repertoires were released in a freely available public database meant as a resource for research on the immune response to SARS-CoV-2. Nearly every sample came with metadata listing a de-identified subject ID, COVID-19 status, age in years and sex. Samples came from the ongoing ImmuneRACE study (first 160 participants) plus 1,254 subjects from 6 global collaborators. The material from the prospective study consisted of cDNA or gDNA derived from T cells, B-cell-depleted T cells, or PBMCs. Where available, HLA class I and class II types were obtained from metadata supplied by the sample provider rather than from assay-based typing. Samples covering the acute and convalescent phases of COVID-19 were provided by collaborators in the United States, Italy and Spain. Subjects who had been exposed to COVID-19, were actively infected with it, or had recovered from it provided the deeply sampled blood TCRbeta repertoires that made up the dataset.

The research as a whole found: How much clinical and demographic metadata was included differed by source and by participant, and the metadata was provided uncurated.

Enrolling through a virtual design, the prospective study's participants ranged in age from roughly 18 to 89 years and lived across 24 United States geographic areas. In the prospective study, participants were assigned to cohorts based on the clinical history participants reported in a screening survey and a study questionnaire. In the prospective study, whole blood, serum and a nasopharyngeal or oropharyngeal swab were collected from each participant by mobile phlebotomists. Participants in the prospective study had the option to provide additional blood draws and questionnaires over an approximately 2-month period. Before DNA extraction, prospective study blood samples were shipped either frozen or at room temperature. The germline V gene gives CDR1 as SNHLY and CDR2 as FYNNEI. V is clipped by 7 bases and J by 6 bases, and the sequence between their germline boundaries is 13 bases long. The CDR3 numbers 13 residues from cysteine through phenylalanine. Of all the DNA, just the CDR3 is kept, 39 bases in frame from base 1.

The immunoSEQ Assay, a bias-controlled multiplex PCR, was used to amplify TCRbeta CDR3 regions from genomic DNA. The published analysis was carried out like this. Within the assay, amplification of reference gene primers was used to estimate how many nucleated cells each sample contained. Sequence reads were collapsed and filtered to measure the absolute abundance of every unique TCRbeta CDR3 rearrangement. For each sample, productive Simpson clonality was calculated as the square root of Simpson's diversity index over productive rearrangements. TCRdb re-hosts the immuneACCESS table, in-frame sequences only. Its copies lack some clones; in the studies checked, an unresolved V gene accounts for under half of them, and the cause for the rest is not known. The D gene and trimming were derived from the DNA, and the V and J assignments and clone size from that table. This sample lists about 230,000 clones; 70% to 90% were detected once. Clones ranked in the top ten supply approximately 2.8% of the sample.

A word on this clone: Its recognized antigen is unknown. Within one base of it there is no much larger clone, and no base qualities were kept.

The origin of this receptor is a woman aged 50 to 60 in a cohort exposed to, infected with or recovered from COVID-19 (not recorded which). Material for sequencing was PBMCs or T cells enriched from blood (not recorded which). Rearrangement joined TRBV2 to TRBJ1-5, with the D gene not confidently named. The base sequence is TGTGCCAGCACCGGAACAGTCGGTCAGCCCCAGCATTTT. Its translation is CASTGTVGQPQHF.